These T cell receptor beta chains were read from a single sample in a study of cytomegalovirus exposure and HLA in healthy donors. Sequencing was performed with immunoSEQ multiplex PCR; in TCRdb, only in-frame clones are kept and a portion is missing. The sample contains over 200,000 clones, approximately 81% of which appear only once. The sample comprised PBMCs. The receptor source for this set is a human donor in good health. Both conserved end residues are part of each CDR3. A D gene is named only where the DNA matches it firmly. Clone size appears in some rows only: once, few, many, or a class for an expanded clone.

D	J	size	V	DNA	CDR3
-	TRBJ2-4	-	TRBV19	TGTGCCAGTAGTATATGGGGACTAGCCAAAAACATTCAGTACTTC	CASSIWGLAKNIQYF
-	TRBJ2-3	once	TRBV5-1	TGCGCCAGCAGCTTGGGGGGACAAATCAACGGAGATACGCAGTATTTT	CASSLGGQINGDTQYF
-	TRBJ2-3	-	TRBV6-5	TGTGCCAGCAGTTCCCAGATGCATTACACGGGGGATACGCAGTATTTT	CASSSQMHYTGDTQYF
-	TRBJ2-2	-	TRBV5-6	TGTGCCAGCAGCCCCACAACCCCGGGGGAGCTGTTTTTT	CASSPTTPGELFF
TRBD2	TRBJ2-3	-	TRBV7-3	TGTGCCAGCAGCTACTATAGCGGGAGGGCCGGAGATACGCAGTATTTT	CASSYYSGRAGDTQYF
TRBD2	TRBJ2-2	-	TRBV6-6	TGTGCCAGCATTCTCCGAGGACTAGCGGGGGCCGGGGAGCTGTTTTTT	CASILRGLAGAGELFF
TRBD1	TRBJ1-2	once	TRBV28	TGTGCCAGCAGTTTTGGGGACAGGGGTGGCTATGGCTACACCTTC	CASSFGDRGGYGYTF
-	TRBJ1-5	-	TRBV6-6	TGTGCCAGCGGAGAATATAGCAATCAGCCCCAGCATTTT	CASGEYSNQPQHF
TRBD2	TRBJ2-5	-	TRBV5-4	TGTGCCAGCAGTAAACTGGGACTAGCGGGAGTTGGGGAGACCCAGTACTTC	CASSKLGLAGVGETQYF
TRBD1	TRBJ2-3	-	TRBV30	TGTGCCTCGCTGGGACAGGGCACAGATACGCAGTATTTT	CASLGQGTDTQYF
TRBD2	TRBJ2-7	-	TRBV28	TGTGCCACCGGGACTAGCGGGAGCGGCGACGAGCAGTACTTC	CATGTSGSGDEQYF
TRBD2	TRBJ2-2	once	TRBV4-1	TGCGCCAGCAGCCAATCCGAGCCGGGACTAGCGAAGAACACCGGGGAGCTGTTTTTT	CASSQSEPGLAKNTGELFF
-	TRBJ1-1	-	TRBV6-6	TGTGCCAGCAGTTACCAGGCCAGGATGAACACTGAAGCTTTCTTT	CASSYQARMNTEAFF
TRBD2	TRBJ2-1	-	TRBV18	TGTGCCAGCTCACCACTCCCGCCGGGACTAGCGGGAGTTGAGCAGTTCTTC	CASSPLPPGLAGVEQFF
-	TRBJ1-2	-	TRBV7-8	TGTGCCAGCAGTAAAAACAGGGCCGGCTATGGCTACACCTTC	CASSKNRAGYGYTF
-	TRBJ2-7	-	TRBV6-5	TGTGCCAGCAGTTACTCGAGGCACGGTGACTACGAGCAGTACTTC	CASSYSRHGDYEQYF
TRBD1	TRBJ2-7	-	TRBV7-9	TGTGCCAGCAGCTCCCAAAGGGGACAGTCCTACGAGCAGTACTTC	CASSSQRGQSYEQYF
TRBD1	TRBJ2-5	-	TRBV6-1	TGTGCCAGCACCAGACAGGGGTCGGGTTTGGAGACCCAGTACTTC	CASTRQGSGLETQYF
-	TRBJ2-1	-	TRBV2	TGTGCCAGCTTTCTTGGAGGGTGGTTCTTC	CASFLGGWFF
-	TRBJ1-5	-	TRBV7-3	TGTGCCAGCAGCTTAGGGGGGGGCCGGGATCAGCCCCAGCATTTT	CASSLGGGRDQPQHF
-	TRBJ1-2	-	TRBV9	TGTGCCAGCAGCTTAAGGGCAGGGGATAACTATGGCTACACCTTC	CASSLRAGDNYGYTF
-	TRBJ2-3	-	TRBV10-3	TGTGCCATAATGAAGGACAGAACGCCTACAGATACGCAGTATTTT	CAIMKDRTPTDTQYF
TRBD1	TRBJ1-2	-	TRBV4-3	TGCGCCAGCAGCCAAGATGGGCAAGGGGGCCGTGGCTACACCTTC	CASSQDGQGGRGYTF
TRBD2	TRBJ2-7	-	TRBV28	TGTGCCAGCAGTTCTCCGGGACTAGCGGGAGGGACTGCCTACGAGCAGTACTTC	CASSSPGLAGGTAYEQYF
-	TRBJ2-5	-	TRBV7-9	TGTGCCAGCAGCTTAGGGCATCGAGACCGGGGAAGAGCCCAGTACTTC	CASSLGHRDRGRAQYF
-	TRBJ1-1	-	TRBV10-3	TGTGCCATCAGACAGGACAGGAACACTGAAGCTTTCTTT	CAIRQDRNTEAFF
-	TRBJ2-3	-	TRBV9	TGTGCCAGCAGCGAGAGAGGGGGGGCTAAGCCGCAGTATTTT	CASSERGGAKPQYF
-	TRBJ2-1	once	TRBV13	TGTGCCAGCAGCTTCGGGAGAATCAATGAGCAGTTCTTC	CASSFGRINEQFF
TRBD2	TRBJ2-1	-	TRBV7-2	TGTGCCAGCAGCTTAGAGGTAGCGGGAGGGGGGCAGTTCTTC	CASSLEVAGGGQFF
-	TRBJ1-1	once	TRBV28	TGTGCCAGCAGTCCGCTCGGGGGGAACACTGAAGCTTTCTTT	CASSPLGGNTEAFF
TRBD1	TRBJ2-7	-	TRBV6-6	TGTGCCAGCAGTTACTCAGAACAGGGGTACGAGCAGTACTTC	CASSYSEQGYEQYF
-	TRBJ1-2	-	TRBV19	TGTGCCAGTAGTATATCTCTAACTGCGGTCGCTGTAACCTTC	CASSISLTAVAVTF
-	TRBJ2-5	-	TRBV7-8	TGTGCCAGCAGCCCCGTAGTACGGTACCAAGAGACCCAGTACTTC	CASSPVVRYQETQYF
TRBD2	TRBJ2-7	-	TRBV4-1	TGCGCCAGCAGCCAACCGACTAGCGGGAGTTACGAGCAGTACTTC	CASSQPTSGSYEQYF
TRBD1	TRBJ1-5	few	TRBV2	TGTGCCAGCCTCCCTATTGGACAGGGGGCCAATCAGCCCCAGCATTTT	CASLPIGQGANQPQHF
TRBD2	TRBJ2-3	-	TRBV4-3	TGCGCCAGCAGCGAAGGGGGGACTAGCGGGAACACAGATACGCAGTATTTT	CASSEGGTSGNTDTQYF
-	TRBJ1-1	-	TRBV7-2	TGTGCCAGCAGCTTAGCTGGCGGCTTGAACACTGAAGCTTTCTTT	CASSLAGGLNTEAFF